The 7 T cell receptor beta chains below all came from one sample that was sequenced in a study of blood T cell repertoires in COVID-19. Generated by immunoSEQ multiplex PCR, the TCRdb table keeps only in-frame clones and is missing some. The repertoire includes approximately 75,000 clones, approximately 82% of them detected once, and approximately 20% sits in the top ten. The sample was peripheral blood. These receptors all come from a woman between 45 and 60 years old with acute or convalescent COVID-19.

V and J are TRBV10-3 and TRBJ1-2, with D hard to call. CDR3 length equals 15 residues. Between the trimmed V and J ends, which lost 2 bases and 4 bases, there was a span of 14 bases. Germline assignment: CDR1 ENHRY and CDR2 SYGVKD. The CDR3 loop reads CAISEDRERVYGYTF. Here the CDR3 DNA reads TGTGCCATCAGTGAGGACCGGGAGCGGGTCTATGGCTACACCTTC.

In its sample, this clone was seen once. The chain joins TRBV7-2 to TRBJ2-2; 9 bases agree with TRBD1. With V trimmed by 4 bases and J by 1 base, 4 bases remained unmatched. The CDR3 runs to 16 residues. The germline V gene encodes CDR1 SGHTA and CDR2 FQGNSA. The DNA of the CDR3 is TGTGCCAGCAGCTCCCGGGGACAGGGGAACACCGGGGAGCTGTTTTTT. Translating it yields CASSSRGQGNTGELFF.

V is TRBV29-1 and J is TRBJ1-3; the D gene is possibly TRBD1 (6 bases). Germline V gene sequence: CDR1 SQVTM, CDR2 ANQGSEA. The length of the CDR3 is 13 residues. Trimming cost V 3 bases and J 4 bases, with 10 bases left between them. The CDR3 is CSVDGTLGNTIYF. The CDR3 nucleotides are TGCAGCGTTGACGGGACACTCGGAAACACCATATATTTT.

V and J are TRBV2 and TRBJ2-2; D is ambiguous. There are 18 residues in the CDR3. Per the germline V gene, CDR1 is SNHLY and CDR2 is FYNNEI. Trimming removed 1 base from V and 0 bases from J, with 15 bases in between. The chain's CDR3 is CASSEVPPNRPNTGELFF. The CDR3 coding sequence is TGTGCCAGCAGTGAAGTCCCCCCTAACAGACCGAACACCGGGGAGCTGTTTTTT.

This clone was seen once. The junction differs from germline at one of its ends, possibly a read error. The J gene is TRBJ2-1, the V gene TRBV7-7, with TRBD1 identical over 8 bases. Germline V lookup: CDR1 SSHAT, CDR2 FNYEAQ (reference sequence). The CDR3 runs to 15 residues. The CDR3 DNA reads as TGTGCTAGCAGCCCGACAGGGGACAGTCGCGGTGAGCAGTTCTTC. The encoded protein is CASSPTGDSRGEQFF.

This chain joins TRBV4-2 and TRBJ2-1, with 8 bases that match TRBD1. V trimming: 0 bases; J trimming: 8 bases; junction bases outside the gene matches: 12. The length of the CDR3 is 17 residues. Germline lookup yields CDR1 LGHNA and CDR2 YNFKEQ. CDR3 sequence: CASSQDQSQGARDEQFF. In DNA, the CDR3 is TGTGCCAGCAGCCAAGATCAATCTCAGGGGGCCAGGGATGAGCAGTTCTTC.

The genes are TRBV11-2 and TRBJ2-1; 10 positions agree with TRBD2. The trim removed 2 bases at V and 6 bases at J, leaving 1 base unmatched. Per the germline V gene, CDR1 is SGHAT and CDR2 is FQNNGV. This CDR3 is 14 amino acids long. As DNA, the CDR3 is TGTGCCAGCAGCTTAACTAGCGGGGTCAATGAGCAGTTCTTC. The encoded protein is CASSLTSGVNEQFF.